This TCR beta chain originates from a study of shared clonotypes between healthy human individuals. Study information: There were three CD4 naive, three CD4 memory, two CD8 naive and one CD8 memory plates per donor.

TCRdb's copy holds only in-frame clones and misses some; the assay was immunoSEQ multiplex PCR. The sample shows millions of clones, 80% to 95% of them seen only once. The CDR3 has 14 residues. Germline V gene sequence: CDR1 SGHNT, CDR2 YENEEA. Deletions cut 3 bases from V and 0 bases from J, with 6 bases between. As concerns this clone: Its antigen is not identified.

Whole-study findings and limits: A handful of donors showed sharing of about 4.8% of naive CD4 clonotypes. Estimated richness was generally greater in naive than memory subsets.

This TCR derives from a man between 18 and 29 years old in good health. Some clones in this sample may be carry-over from other donors' samples. Sequences were obtained from naive CD4+ T cells from PBMCs. Stated subset: CD45RA+ positively selected. The chain is built from TRBV11-3 and TRBJ1-3; D is possibly TRBD1 (5 bases). The CDR3 DNA follows: TGTGCCAGCAGCTTGGGGGTCTCTGGAAACACCATATATTTT. This encodes CASSLGVSGNTIYF.